Listed below are T cell receptor beta chains from one sample, sequenced in a study of T cell responses to AZD1222 COVID-19 vaccine. Profiled with immunoSEQ multiplex PCR; TCRdb holds only in-frame clones, not every one. The sample shows over 60,000 clones, around nine tenths of them seen only once. Sample: peripheral blood, taken on day 0 of AZD1222 vaccination. The origin of the receptors is an adult in good health. Each CDR3 is given with its conserved first and last residue. Fields, in order: D gene, V gene, J gene, CDR3 length, CDR3 DNA, CDR3 protein. A D gene is named only where the DNA matches it firmly.

.,TRBV10-3,TRBJ2-7,14,TGTGCCACCAGCGGCGAGACACCGGCCTACGAGCAGTACTTC,CATSGETPAYEQYF
TRBD1,TRBV28,TRBJ1-3,21,TGTGCCAGCAGGTCACATCCGGGACAGGGGGACCCCTTCCAGGGTGGAAACACCATATATTTT,CASRSHPGQGDPFQGGNTIYF
TRBD1,TRBV4-3,TRBJ1-2,17,TGCGCCAGCAGCCAAGATTCCGGGACAGGGGGCTTCTATGGCTACACCTTC,CASSQDSGTGGFYGYTF
.,TRBV6-1,TRBJ2-2,18,TGTGCCAGCAGTGAAGGGTTGTCCGACACAAACCCAGACGGGGAGCTGTTTTTT,CASSEGLSDTNPDGELFF
TRBD1,TRBV7-2,TRBJ2-1,14,TGTGCCAGCAGCTCCGGGACAGGACACAATGAGCAGTTCTTC,CASSSGTGHNEQFF
.,TRBV6-5,TRBJ1-6,14,TGTGCCAGCAGATTCCGGGAGAATAATTCACCCCTCCACTTT,CASRFRENNSPLHF
TRBD1,TRBV6-2/TRBV6-3,TRBJ2-7,14,TGTGCCAGCAGTTACTCCGCAGGGGGCGGCGAGCAGTACTTC,CASSYSAGGGEQYF
TRBD1,TRBV19,TRBJ1-2,17,TGTGCCAGTAGTATCACTGTGCGACAGGGGGCAAACTATGGCTACACCTTC,CASSITVRQGANYGYTF
.,TRBV6-5,TRBJ1-2,13,TGTGCCAGCACCCCAGACGGAAACTATGGCTACACCTTC,CASTPDGNYGYTF
.,TRBV27,TRBJ2-1,16,TGTGCCAGCAGTTTATCGAATGGGCAGTTGTACAATGAGCAGTTCTTC,CASSLSNGQLYNEQFF
.,TRBV6-2/TRBV6-3,TRBJ1-1,15,TGTGCCAGCAGTTCCCCCGGCCGAGGGGTATCTGAAGCTTTCTTT,CASSSPGRGVSEAFF
.,TRBV7-9,TRBJ2-7,15,TGTGCCAGCAGCAAGAAAAAGGACGGCCTCTACGAGCAGTACTTC,CASSKKKDGLYEQYF
TRBD1,TRBV9,TRBJ1-4,15,TGTGCCAGCAGCACAGAGACAGGGTTTAATGAAAAACTGTTTTTT,CASSTETGFNEKLFF
.,TRBV6-5,TRBJ2-2,14,TGTGCCAGCATCGACGGACCGAACACCGGGGAGCTGTTTTTT,CASIDGPNTGELFF
.,TRBV12-5,TRBJ2-6,16,TGTGCTAGTGGTCTGGAGGGGGACCCTGGGGCCAACGTCCTGACTTTC,CASGLEGDPGANVLTF
.,TRBV5-1,TRBJ1-1,14,TGCGCCAGCAGCCAAGGGGACCCGAACACTGAAGCTTTCTTT,CASSQGDPNTEAFF
TRBD1,TRBV5-1,TRBJ1-2,17,TGCGCCAGCAGCTCGGGCGATCTCACAGGGGCCAACTATGGCTACACCTTC,CASSSGDLTGANYGYTF
.,TRBV28,TRBJ2-5,11,TGTGCCAGCAGTTCTAAAGAGACCCAGTACTTC,CASSSKETQYF